Below are 21 T cell receptor beta chains sequenced from a single sample in a study of regulatory T cells in long-lasting Graves disease. With iRepertoire HTBI primers and Arm-PCR of CDR3 regions, TCR beta libraries were built. TCRdb re-derived calls from the multiplex PCR reads in MiXCR, one entry per CDR3 protein. The sample holds around 500,000 distinct CDR3 sequences, roughly a sixth seen once. Described time point: newly diagnosed GD, antithyroid drugs for less than 3 months. Extracted PBMC RNA gave rise to the TCR library. A further study also used this sample, focusing on T cells in Graves' hyperthyroidism and ophthalmopathy.

The sample was peripheral blood mononuclear cells (PBMCs), taken at new diagnosis, from a patient treated with antithyroid drugs. Source of these receptors: a woman aged 35-65 years with Graves disease.

V usage is TRBV10-3 and J usage is TRBJ1-4, with TRBD1 matching over 10 bases. J lost 8 bases, V lost 5 bases, and 5 bases had no gene match. This CDR3 region has 14 residues. Per the germline V gene, CDR1 is ENHRY and CDR2 is SYGVKD. CDR3 loop: CAISRQGAEEKLFF. DNA of the CDR3: TGTGCCATCAGTCGACAGGGGGCTGAAGAAAAACTGTTTTTT.

This clonotype was seen at least ten times. The CDR3 sequence: CASSLSATLNTEAFF. The CDR3 DNA follows: TGTGCCAGCAGCTTATCAGCGACCCTGAACACTGAAGCTTTCTTT. The chain couples TRBV7-2 to TRBJ1-1; unclear D gene. The V gene's germline CDR1 is SGHTA and CDR2 FQGNSA. The V and J ends lost 2 bases and 0 bases respectively, with 10 bases between them. CDR3 length equals 15 residues.

In this sample, this clonotype turned up many times. The rearrangement joins TRBV7-8 to TRBJ2-3, with TRBD1 matching 8 bases. With 4 bases clipped from V and 3 bases from J, the junction kept 15 bases outside the gene matches. Germline lookup yields CDR1 SGHVS and CDR2 FQNEAQ. The CDR3 contains 18 residues. The CDR3 DNA is TGTGCCAGCAGCTCCAACGTTCTAAGACAGGGGAGGACAGATACGCAGTATTTT. Amino acid sequence: CASSSNVLRQGRTDTQYF. Together with reference TRBV7-8 and TRBJ2-3, the CDR3 gives the full variable domain: GAGVSQSPRYKVAKRGQDVALRCDPISGHVSLFWYQQALGQGPEFLTYFQNEAQLDKSGLPSDRFFAERPEGSVSTLKIQRTQQEDSAVYLCASSSNVLRQGRTDTQYFGPGTRLTVL.

On this clonotype itself: An end of the junction differs from the germline gene, which may be a read error. CDR3 protein: CSARPGQGNTEVSF. Here the CDR3 DNA reads TGCAGTGCTAGACCGGGACAGGGGAACACTGAAGTTTCCTTT. The chain carries TRBV20-1 and TRBJ1-1; 10 bases fit TRBD1. Germline CDR1 is DFQATT and CDR2 is SNEGSKA (reference sequence). The CDR3 spans 14 residues.

At least ten counts were recorded for this clonotype. This chain connects TRBV28 to TRBJ2-1; 10 bases agree with TRBD1. The germline CDR1 and CDR2 sequences are MDHEN and SYDVKM. This CDR3 contains 15 residues. Unmatched junction bases numbered 8, after V lost 5 bases and J lost 7 bases. The CDR3 reads CASSADRGRMNEQFF. CDR3 coding DNA: TGTGCCAGCAGTGCCGACAGGGGGCGCATGAATGAGCAGTTCTTC.

This clonotype has a count of ten or more. V and J are TRBV12-3 or TRBV12-4 and TRBJ1-1; 7 bases are shared with TRBD1. This CDR3 has 13 residues. Trimming at V came to 5 bases and at J to 8 bases, leaving 8 bases not matched to a gene. The CDR3 protein is CASSPGGRLEAFF. The CDR3 DNA reads TGTGCCAGCAGTCCAGGGGGACGGCTCGAAGCTTTCTTT.

This clonotype was picked up many times. J is TRBJ1-2 and V is TRBV28, with TRBD1 as a possible D gene (5 bases). The CDR3 spans 15 residues. Germline V lookup: CDR1 MDHEN, CDR2 SYDVKM. The V end was cut by 7 bases, the J end by 4 bases, with 19 bases between. In nucleotides, the CDR3 is TGTGCCAGCACCCTCTCTTATGGGGGTGGCTATGGCTACACCTTC. Its protein is CASTLSYGGGYGYTF.

The chain combines TRBV6-1 with TRBJ2-3; a possible D gene is TRBD2 (5 bases). The CDR3 length is 21 residues. Trimming removed 3 bases from V and 6 bases from J, with 34 bases in between. Germline values: CDR1 MNHNS, CDR2 SASEGT. This chain's CDR3 is CASSDEGGSFYVGRPGDTQYF. CDR3 sequence (DNA): TGTGCCAGCAGTGACGAAGGAGGTTCTTTCTACGTCGGCCGCCCCGGTGATACGCAGTATTTT.

This clonotype has just a few counts. The CDR3 region has the DNA TGTGCCATCAGTGACCGGCCTGGGACGGGCTCACCCCTCCACTTT. Its protein product is CAISDRPGTGSPLHF. The gene calls are TRBV10-3 and TRBJ1-6; a possible D gene is TRBD1 (5 bases). The CDR3 contains 15 residues. Trimming cost V 3 bases and J 10 bases, with 16 bases left between them. Germline V gives CDR1 ENHRY, CDR2 SYGVKD.

Many counts were recorded for this clonotype. The rearrangement links TRBV2 to TRBJ2-5, with no clear D. The CDR3 sequence is 12 residues long. Germline V gene data show CDR1 as SNHLY and CDR2 as FYNNEI. V was pared by 7 bases and J by 1 base, with 7 bases between. CDR3 in amino acids: CASNRAQETQYF. Written as DNA, the CDR3 is TGTGCCAGCAACCGGGCCCAAGAGACCCAGTACTTC.

There are many counts of this clonotype. This chain uses TRBV10-3 with TRBJ2-3, with 10 positions matching TRBD2. CDR1 ENHRY and CDR2 SYGVKD come from the germline V gene. The length of the CDR3 is 15 residues. V trimming: 6 bases; J trimming: 3 bases; junction bases outside the gene matches: 6. Written as DNA, the CDR3 is TGTGCCATCAGAGCAGGGACTAGCGAGACAGATACGCAGTATTTT. It codes for CAIRAGTSETDTQYF.

Comments on this clonotype: Possible read error: a much larger clone is one base away. This rearrangement joins TRBV6-2 or TRBV6-3 to TRBJ1-5; no clear D. The germline gives CDR1 MNHEY, CDR2 SVGEGT. The CDR3 is made up of 13 amino acids. The CDR3 loop reads CAGSYWGNQPQHF. The CDR3 bases are TGTGCCGGCAGTTACTGGGGAAATCAGCCCCAGCATTTT.

This clonotype came up a few times. The chain carries TRBV3-1 and TRBJ1-5, with D maybe TRBD1 (6 bases). This CDR3 comprises 16 residues. With 1 base removed from V and 5 bases from J, the gap between germline ends came to 15 bases. Germline CDR1 reads LGHDT; CDR2 reads YNNKEL (reference sequence). CDR3 DNA: TGTGCCAGCAGCCAAGGAAGACAGGCGATATATCAGCCCCAGCATTTT. It translates to CASSQGRQAIYQPQHF.

This clonotype was counted between two and nine times. This sequence may be a read error, since a much larger clone differs from it by one base. The chain links TRBV27 to TRBJ2-7, with D perhaps matching TRBD1 or TRBD2 (7 bases each). Germline V CDR1 and CDR2: MNHEY, SMNVEV (reference sequence). CDR3 length equals 18 residues. The CDR3 is CGSSSLGGGARWDYEQYF. The CDR3 DNA follows: TGTGGCAGCAGTTCCCTGGGAGGGGGCGCAAGATGGGACTACGAGCAGTACTTC.

The sample holds many counts of this clonotype. The chain recombines TRBV6-2 or TRBV6-3 with TRBJ2-7; 7 bases match TRBD1. This CDR3 region has 16 residues. Germline V gene lookup returns CDR1 MNHEY and CDR2 SVGEGT. V gave up 6 bases and J gave up 2 bases; unmatched junction bases: 13. The DNA for the CDR3 is TGTGCCAGCAGCGATAATCGAGACAGGGTACCCTACGAGCAGTACTTC. It translates to CASSDNRDRVPYEQYF.

This clonotype has a count of ten or more. The genes are TRBV10-2 and TRBJ2-5; no clear D gene. Germline-derived CDR1 and CDR2 are WSHSY and SAAADI. This CDR3 contains 10 residues. Deletions cut 7 bases from V and 5 bases from J, with 5 bases between. Written as DNA, the CDR3 is TGCGCCAGCATCGGGGAGACCCAGTACTTC. Amino acid sequence: CASIGETQYF.

This clonotype occurred many times. The chain links TRBV18 to TRBJ1-1; D is undetermined. Deletions cut 5 bases from V and 3 bases from J, with 16 bases between. The CDR3 consists of 15 residues. Germline assignment: CDR1 KGHSH and CDR2 LQKENI. This chain's CDR3 is CASSLGRAGDTEAFF. The DNA of the CDR3 is TGTGCCAGCTCATTAGGACGGGCCGGGGACACTGAAGCTTTCTTT.

This clonotype was counted at least ten times. This chain uses TRBV5-8 with TRBJ2-3; D ambiguous. Trimming cost V 0 bases and J 0 bases, with 11 bases left between them. This CDR3 region has 16 residues. Germline CDR1 SGHTS, CDR2 YDEGEE. CDR3 amino acids: CASSLGIASSTDTQYF. The CDR3 bases are TGTGCCAGCAGCTTGGGTATTGCCTCTAGCACAGATACGCAGTATTTT.

This clonotype was seen a handful of times. J is TRBJ2-6 and V is TRBV10-2; 7 bases align to TRBD1. V lost 9 bases, J lost 2 bases, and 4 bases stayed unmatched. CDR1 WSHSY and CDR2 SAAADI come from the germline V gene. The CDR3 consists of 14 residues. The CDR3 nucleotides are TGCGCCAGTACAGGGGCTCCTGGGGCCAACGTCCTGACTTTC. Its protein product is CASTGAPGANVLTF.

This clonotype was found many times. This chain links TRBV6-9 with TRBJ2-1; no reliable D call. The germline gives CDR1 MNHGY, CDR2 SVAAGI. The CDR3 has 12 amino acids. Trimming removed 3 bases at V and 10 bases at J, with 10 bases between. Written as DNA, the CDR3 is TGTGCCAGCAGTTACACAAATGGCGAGCAGTTCTTC. Protein: CASSYTNGEQFF.

V is TRBV19 and J is TRBJ2-3, with D perhaps matching TRBD2 (5 bases). Germline CDR1 reads LNHDA; CDR2 reads SQIVND (reference sequence). Trimming took off 4 bases at V and 2 bases at J, with 13 bases between the two ends. The length of the CDR3 is 15 residues. As DNA, the CDR3 is TGTGCCAGTAGTACTACGGGAAGGGTCACAGATACGCAGTATTTT. The encoded protein is CASSTTGRVTDTQYF.